This T cell receptor (beta chain) was recorded in a study of blood T cell repertoires in COVID-19. Study-wide context: Whether acute or convalescent, the COVID-19 samples came from the United States, Italy and Spain.

In germline, CDR1 is LNHDA, CDR2 SQIVND (reference sequence). V lost 8 bases and J 2 bases, leaving 12 bases between the germline ends. CDR3 length: 14 residues. Authors' analysis steps: Amplification from reference gene primers served as the basis for estimated nucleated cell counts. Produced via immunoSEQ multiplex PCR; TCRdb's table is partial and in-frame only. V and J calls and clone size are copied from that table; D and trimming were computed from the DNA. The sample shows 80,000 to 100,000 clones, almost 80% of them seen only once. The V and J genes are TRBV19 and TRBJ2-2; D possibly corresponds to TRBD1 (5 bases). The material sequenced was peripheral blood. This TCR came from a human donor in a cohort sampled during active COVID-19. This chain's CDR3 is CASEGQGNTGELFF. CDR3 nucleotides: TGTGCCAGTGAAGGGCAGGGAAACACCGGGGAGCTGTTTTTT. The whole variable domain, remainder taken from reference TRBV19 and TRBJ2-2, is DGGITQSPKYLFRKEGQNVTLSCEQNLNHDAMYWYRQDPGQGLRLIYYSQIVNDFQKGDIAEGYSVSREKKESFPLTVTSAQKNPTAFYLCASEGQGNTGELFFGEGSRLTVL.